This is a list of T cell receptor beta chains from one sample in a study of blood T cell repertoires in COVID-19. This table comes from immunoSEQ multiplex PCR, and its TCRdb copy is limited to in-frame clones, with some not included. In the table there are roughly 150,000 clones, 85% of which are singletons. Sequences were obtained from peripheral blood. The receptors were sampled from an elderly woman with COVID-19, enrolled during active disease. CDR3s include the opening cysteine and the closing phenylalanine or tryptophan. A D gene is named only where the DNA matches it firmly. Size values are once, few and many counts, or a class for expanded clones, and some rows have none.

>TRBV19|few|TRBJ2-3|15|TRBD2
CASRGLAGLTDTQYF
TGTGCCAGTAGGGGACTAGCGGGACTCACAGATACGCAGTATTTT
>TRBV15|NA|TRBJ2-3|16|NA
CATSRSRTALEDTQYF
TGTGCCACCAGCAGATCTCGGACAGCCCTAGAGGACACGCAGTATTTT
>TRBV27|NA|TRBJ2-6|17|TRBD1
CASRRTGDMAGANVLTF
TGTGCCAGCAGACGGACAGGGGACATGGCTGGGGCCAACGTCCTGACTTTC
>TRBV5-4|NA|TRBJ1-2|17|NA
CASSSEPGQGSRGGYTF
TGTGCCAGCAGTTCCGAGCCGGGACAAGGCTCTCGCGGTGGCTACACCTTC
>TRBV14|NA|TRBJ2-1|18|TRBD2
CASSQEFGLMRENNEQFF
TGTGCCAGCAGCCAAGAGTTTGGACTCATGCGGGAGAACAATGAGCAGTTCTTC
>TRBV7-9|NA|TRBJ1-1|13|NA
CASRPTGNAEAFF
TGTGCCAGCAGACCAACAGGGAACGCTGAAGCTTTCTTT
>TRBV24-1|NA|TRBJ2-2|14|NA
CATSDGGGAWELFF
TGTGCCACCAGTGATGGCGGCGGGGCTTGGGAGCTGTTTTTT
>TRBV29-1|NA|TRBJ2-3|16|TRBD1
CSGHGTGGYSTDTQYF
TGCAGCGGCCACGGGACAGGGGGCTATAGCACAGATACGCAGTATTTT
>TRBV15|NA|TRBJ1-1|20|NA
CATSRDRAIKARQSNTEAFF
TGTGCCACCAGCAGAGATCGGGCGATCAAGGCAAGACAGTCGAACACTGAAGCTTTCTTT
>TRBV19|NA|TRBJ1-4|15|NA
CASSTGTLLNEKLFF
TGTGCCAGTAGTACCGGGACACTCCTTAATGAAAAACTGTTTTTT
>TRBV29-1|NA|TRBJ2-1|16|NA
CSVGGGSRKPYNEQFF
TGCAGCGTTGGAGGGGGTTCCCGGAAACCCTACAATGAGCAGTTCTTC
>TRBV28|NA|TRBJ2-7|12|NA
CASSRGAYEQYF
TGTGCCAGCAGCCGGGGGGCTTACGAGCAGTACTTC
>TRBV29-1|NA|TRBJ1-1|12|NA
CSVGQGGTEAFF
TGCAGCGTTGGCCAGGGTGGGACTGAAGCTTTCTTT
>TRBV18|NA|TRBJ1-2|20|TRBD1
CASSPLTPRDRGRIPYGYTF
TGTGCCAGCTCACCACTGACCCCCCGGGACAGGGGGCGCATCCCATATGGCTACACCTTC
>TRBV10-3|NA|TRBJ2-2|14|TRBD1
CAISGDRDTGELFF
TGTGCCATCTCGGGGGACAGGGACACCGGGGAGCTGTTTTTT
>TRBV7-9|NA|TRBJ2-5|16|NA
CASSLPQSKRRETQYF
TGTGCCAGCAGCCTCCCCCAAAGCAAGCGCCGGGAGACCCAGTACTTC
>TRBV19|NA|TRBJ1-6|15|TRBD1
CASSIPGQGTRALHF
TGTGCCAGTAGTATTCCCGGACAGGGAACAAGGGCCCTCCACTTT
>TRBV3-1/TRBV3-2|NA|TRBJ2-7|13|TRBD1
CASSQGQGDEQYF
TGTGCCAGCAGCCAAGGACAGGGGGACGAGCAGTACTTC
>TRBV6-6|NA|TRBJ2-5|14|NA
CASSYFEGKETQYF
TGTGCCAGCAGTTATTTCGAGGGAAAAGAGACCCAGTACTTC
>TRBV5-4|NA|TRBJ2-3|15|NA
CASSTPVEGGDTQYF
TGTGCCAGCAGCACCCCCGTAGAGGGCGGGGATACGCAGTATTTT
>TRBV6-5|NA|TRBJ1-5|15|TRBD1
CASSTEQGGNQPQHF
TGTGCCAGCAGTACGGAACAGGGGGGCAATCAGCCCCAGCATTTT
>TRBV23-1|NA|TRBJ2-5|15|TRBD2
CASSQQAGGGGTQYF
TGCGCCAGCAGTCAACAAGCGGGGGGCGGAGGAACCCAGTACTTC
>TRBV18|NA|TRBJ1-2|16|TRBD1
CASSPQWAGGEEGYTF
TGTGCCAGCTCACCACAATGGGCAGGGGGAGAGGAAGGCTACACCTTC
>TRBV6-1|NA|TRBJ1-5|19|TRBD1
CASSEPYRGRGYSNQPQHF
TGTGCCAGCAGTGAGCCCTACAGGGGGCGCGGGTATAGCAATCAGCCCCAGCATTTT
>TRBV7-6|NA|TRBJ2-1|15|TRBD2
CASSLAGLASNEQFF
TGTGCCAGCAGCTTAGCGGGACTAGCCTCGAATGAGCAGTTCTTC
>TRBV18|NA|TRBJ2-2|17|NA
CASSLQPGGSNTGELFF
TGTGCCAGCTCACTTCAACCCGGGGGATCGAACACCGGGGAGCTGTTTTTT
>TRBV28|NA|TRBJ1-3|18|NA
CASSYTDDFRSSGNTIYF
TGTGCCAGCAGCTATACTGACGATTTTCGGAGCTCTGGAAACACCATATATTTT
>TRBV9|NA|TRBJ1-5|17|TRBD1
CASSPPQGTYSNQPQHF
TGTGCCAGCAGCCCCCCACAGGGGACTTATAGCAATCAGCCCCAGCATTTT
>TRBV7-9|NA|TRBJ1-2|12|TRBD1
CASSSEQGSYTF
TGTGCCAGCAGCTCGGAACAGGGGAGCTACACCTTC
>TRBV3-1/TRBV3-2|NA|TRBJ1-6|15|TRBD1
CASSQTGVNNSPLHF
TGTGCCAGCAGCCAGACAGGGGTGAATAATTCACCCCTCCACTTT
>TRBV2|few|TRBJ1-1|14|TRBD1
CASSEQGGNTEAFF
TGTGCCAGCAGTGAACAGGGGGGGAACACTGAAGCTTTCTTT
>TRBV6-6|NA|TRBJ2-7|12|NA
CASGALTYEQYF
TGTGCCAGCGGGGCTCTAACCTACGAGCAGTACTTC
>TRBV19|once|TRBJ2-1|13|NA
CASSILRSDEQFF
TGTGCCAGTAGTATTCTACGGTCGGATGAGCAGTTCTTC
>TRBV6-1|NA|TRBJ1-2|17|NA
CASSERTYGTREDGYTF
TGTGCCAGCAGTGAACGAACCTACGGGACACGAGAGGACGGCTACACCTTC
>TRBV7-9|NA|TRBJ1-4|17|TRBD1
CASSSRGRTGLTEKLFF
TGTGCCAGCAGCTCGCGCGGCCGGACAGGGTTAACCGAAAAACTGTTTTTT
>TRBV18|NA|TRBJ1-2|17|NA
CASSIYGSRAKRGGYTF
TGTGCCAGCTCAATTTACGGGTCGCGGGCCAAACGCGGAGGCTACACCTTC
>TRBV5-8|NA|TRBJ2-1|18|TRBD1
CASRHRQGRLSSYNEQFF
TGTGCCAGCAGGCACCGACAGGGACGACTAAGCTCCTACAATGAGCAGTTCTTC
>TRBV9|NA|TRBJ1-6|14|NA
CASSVDQRNSPLHF
TGTGCCAGCAGCGTAGATCAGCGAAATTCACCCCTCCACTTT
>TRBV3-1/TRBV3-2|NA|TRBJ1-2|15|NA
CASSQAGGHNYGYTF
TGTGCCAGCAGCCAAGCGGGGGGACATAACTATGGCTACACCTTC
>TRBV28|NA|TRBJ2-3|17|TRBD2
CASSSAGTSGRRYTQYF
TGTGCCAGCAGTTCGGCCGGGACTAGCGGGAGACGGTATACGCAGTATTTT
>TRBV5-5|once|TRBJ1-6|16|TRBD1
CASSFRSGQINSPLHF
TGTGCCAGCAGCTTTCGTTCGGGACAGATCAATTCACCCCTCCACTTT
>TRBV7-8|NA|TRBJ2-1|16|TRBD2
CASSGHSSGSIDEQFF
TGTGCCAGCAGCGGACACTCTAGCGGGAGTATCGATGAGCAGTTCTTC
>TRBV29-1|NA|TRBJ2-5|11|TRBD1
CAEGQWETQYF
TGCGCCGAGGGACAGTGGGAGACCCAGTACTTC
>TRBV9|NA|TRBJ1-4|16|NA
CASSSGGTATNEKLFF
TGTGCCAGCAGCTCTGGAGGGACCGCAACTAATGAAAAACTGTTTTTT
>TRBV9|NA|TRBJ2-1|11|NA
CASSLHNEQFF
TGTGCCAGCAGTCTACACAATGAGCAGTTCTTC
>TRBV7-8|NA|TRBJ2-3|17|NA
CASSRVGDSHSSDTQYF
TGTGCCAGCAGCCGGGTAGGAGACAGCCACAGCTCAGATACGCAGTATTTT
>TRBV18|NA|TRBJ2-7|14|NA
CASSPSRTPYEQYF
TGTGCCAGCTCACCAAGTAGGACACCCTACGAGCAGTACTTC
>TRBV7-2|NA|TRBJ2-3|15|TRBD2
CASSLQGAGGDTQYF
TGTGCCAGCAGCTTACAGGGAGCGGGAGGGGATACGCAGTATTTT
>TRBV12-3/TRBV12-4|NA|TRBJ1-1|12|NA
CASSALRGRAFF
TGTGCCAGCAGCGCCCTCCGGGGAAGAGCTTTCTTT
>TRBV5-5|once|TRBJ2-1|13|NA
CASSLGRGPEQFF
TGTGCCAGCAGCTTAGGCAGGGGTCCTGAGCAGTTCTTC
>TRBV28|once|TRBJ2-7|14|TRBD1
CASSFTGGNYEQYF
TGTGCCAGCAGTTTCACAGGGGGCAACTACGAGCAGTACTTC
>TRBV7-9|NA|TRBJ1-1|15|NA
CASSLGTVMNTEAFF
TGTGCCAGCAGCTTAGGGACAGTAATGAACACTGAAGCTTTCTTT
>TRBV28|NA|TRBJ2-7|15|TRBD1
CASSFEGALSYEQYF
TGTGCCAGCAGTTTTGAGGGGGCCCTCTCCTACGAGCAGTACTTC
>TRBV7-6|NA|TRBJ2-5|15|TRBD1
CASSAGQGQGETQYF
TGTGCCAGCAGCGCCGGCCAGGGACAGGGGGAGACCCAGTACTTC
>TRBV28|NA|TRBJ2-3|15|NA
CASSLAALGTDTQYF
TGTGCCAGCAGTTTGGCAGCCCTAGGCACAGATACGCAGTATTTT
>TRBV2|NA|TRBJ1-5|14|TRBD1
CASSERTGYQPQHF
TGTGCCAGCAGTGAAAGGACAGGCTATCAGCCCCAGCATTTT
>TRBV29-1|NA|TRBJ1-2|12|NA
CSGGGQNYGYTF
TGCAGCGGAGGAGGACAGAACTATGGCTACACCTTC
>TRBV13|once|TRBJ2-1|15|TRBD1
CASSPGQGVYNEQFF
TGTGCCAGCAGCCCTGGACAGGGGGTTTACAATGAGCAGTTCTTC
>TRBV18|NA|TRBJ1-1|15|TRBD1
CASSLKTGGGTEAFF
TGTGCCAGCTCTCTAAAAACAGGGGGCGGCACTGAAGCTTTCTTT
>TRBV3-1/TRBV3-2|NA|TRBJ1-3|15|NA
CASSHPPGSGNTIYF
TGTGCCAGCAGCCACCCGCCGGGTTCTGGAAACACCATATATTTT